The clone carrying this T cell receptor (beta chain) was observed a single time. The antigen is undetermined. The source of the sample is a study of T cell responses to AZD1222 COVID-19 vaccine. Regarding the study as a whole: Among the donors, most were white British and more were female, and clonal diversity was possibly underestimated. In all cases, repertoires were sampled only after the peak T cell response. Two AZD1222 administrations were followed by greater Spike-specific TCR breadth and depth.

Assay used: immunoSEQ multiplex PCR; TCRdb lists only in-frame clones, some missing. The sample shows over 150,000 clones, around nine tenths of them seen only once. Pooling of second doses given at about 4 or about 12 weeks was done. This CDR3 is 14 amino acids long. Trimming removed 2 bases from V and 0 bases from J, with 5 bases in between. Germline CDR1 is SGHDT and CDR2 is YYEEEE. The specimen comprised peripheral blood, sampled 28 days after the second AZD1222 dose. The chain joins TRBV5-6 to TRBJ1-4; D uncertain. The sequence came from an adult who received the AZD1222 COVID-19 vaccine. The CDR3 spells CASSLGTTNEKLFF. The CDR3 DNA is TGTGCCAGCAGCTTAGGCACAACTAATGAAAAACTGTTTTTT.